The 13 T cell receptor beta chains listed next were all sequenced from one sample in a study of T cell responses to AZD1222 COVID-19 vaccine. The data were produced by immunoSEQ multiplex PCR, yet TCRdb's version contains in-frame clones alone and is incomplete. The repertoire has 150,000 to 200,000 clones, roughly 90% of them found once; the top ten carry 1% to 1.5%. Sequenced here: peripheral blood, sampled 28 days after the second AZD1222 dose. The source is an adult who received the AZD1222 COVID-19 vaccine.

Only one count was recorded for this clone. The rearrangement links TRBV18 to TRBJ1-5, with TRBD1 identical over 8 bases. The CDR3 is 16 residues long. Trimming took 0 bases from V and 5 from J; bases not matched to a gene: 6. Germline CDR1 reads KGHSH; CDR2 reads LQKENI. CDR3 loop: CASSPPVAGGDQPQHF. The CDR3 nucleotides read TGTGCCAGCTCACCACCGGTAGCAGGGGGCGATCAGCCCCAGCATTTT.

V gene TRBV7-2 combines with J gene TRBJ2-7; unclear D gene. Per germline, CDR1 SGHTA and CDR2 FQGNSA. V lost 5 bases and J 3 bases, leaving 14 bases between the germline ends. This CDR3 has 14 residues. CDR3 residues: CASSHIDAVYEQYF. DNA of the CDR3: TGTGCCAGCAGCCACATAGACGCTGTCTACGAGCAGTACTTC.

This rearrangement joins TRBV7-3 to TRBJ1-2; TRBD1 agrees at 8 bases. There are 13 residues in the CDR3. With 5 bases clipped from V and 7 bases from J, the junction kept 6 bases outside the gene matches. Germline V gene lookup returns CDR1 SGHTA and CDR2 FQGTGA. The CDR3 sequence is CASSIDRGLGYTF. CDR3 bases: TGTGCCAGCAGCATCGACAGGGGACTTGGCTACACCTTC.

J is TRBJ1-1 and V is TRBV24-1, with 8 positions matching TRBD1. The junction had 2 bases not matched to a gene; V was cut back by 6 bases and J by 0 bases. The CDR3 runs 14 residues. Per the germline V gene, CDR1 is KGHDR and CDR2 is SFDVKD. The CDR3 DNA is TGTGCCACCAGTCACAGGGGGGTGAACACTGAAGCTTTCTTT. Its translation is CATSHRGVNTEAFF.

The CDR3: CSVGRGTGNEKLFF. DNA for the CDR3: TGCAGCGTTGGGAGGGGGACAGGGAATGAAAAACTGTTTTTT. The rearrangement links TRBV29-1 to TRBJ1-4; 9 nucleotides align to TRBD1. Germline CDR1 is SQVTM and CDR2 is ANQGSEA. Losses at the gene ends were 4 bases for V and 5 bases for J; bases not matched to a gene: 5. The CDR3 consists of 14 residues.

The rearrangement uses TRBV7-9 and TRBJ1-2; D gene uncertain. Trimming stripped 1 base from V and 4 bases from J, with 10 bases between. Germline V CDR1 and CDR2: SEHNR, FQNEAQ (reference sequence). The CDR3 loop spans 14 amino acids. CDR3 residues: CASSLEGYSYGYTF. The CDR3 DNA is TGTGCCAGCAGCTTAGAGGGATACAGCTATGGCTACACCTTC.

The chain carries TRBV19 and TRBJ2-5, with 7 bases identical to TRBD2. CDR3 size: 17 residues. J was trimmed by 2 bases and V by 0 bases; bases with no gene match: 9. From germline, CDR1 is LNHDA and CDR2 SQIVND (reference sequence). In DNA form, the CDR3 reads TGTGCCAGTAGTATAGATCTAGAGACTAGCTTGCAAGAGACCCAGTACTTC. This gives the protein CASSIDLETSLQETQYF.

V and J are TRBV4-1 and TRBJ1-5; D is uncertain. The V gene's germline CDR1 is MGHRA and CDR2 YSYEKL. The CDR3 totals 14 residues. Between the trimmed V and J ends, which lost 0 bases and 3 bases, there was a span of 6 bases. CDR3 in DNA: TGCGCCAGCAGCCAAGAGACAACCAATCAGCCCCAGCATTTT. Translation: CASSQETTNQPQHF.

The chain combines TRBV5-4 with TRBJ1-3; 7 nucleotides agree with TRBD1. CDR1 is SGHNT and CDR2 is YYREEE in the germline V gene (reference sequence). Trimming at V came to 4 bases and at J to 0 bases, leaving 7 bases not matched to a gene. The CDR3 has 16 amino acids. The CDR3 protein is CASSITGVYSGNTIYF. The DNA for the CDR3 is TGTGCCAGCAGCATAACAGGGGTGTACTCTGGAAACACCATATATTTT.

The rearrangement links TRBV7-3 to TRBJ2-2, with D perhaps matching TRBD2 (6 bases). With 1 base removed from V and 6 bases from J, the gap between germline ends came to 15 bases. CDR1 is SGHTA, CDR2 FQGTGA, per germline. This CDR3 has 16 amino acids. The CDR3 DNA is TGTGCCAGCAGCTTAATGGGGCTAACTAGCCCCGGGGAGCTGTTTTTT. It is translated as CASSLMGLTSPGELFF.

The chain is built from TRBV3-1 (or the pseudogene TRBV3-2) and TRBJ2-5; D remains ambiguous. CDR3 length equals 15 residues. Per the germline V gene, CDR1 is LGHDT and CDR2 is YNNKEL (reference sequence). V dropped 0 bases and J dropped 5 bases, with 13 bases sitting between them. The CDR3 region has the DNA TGTGCCAGCAGCCAAGATCCAACTAATCTGGAGACCCAGTACTTC. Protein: CASSQDPTNLETQYF.

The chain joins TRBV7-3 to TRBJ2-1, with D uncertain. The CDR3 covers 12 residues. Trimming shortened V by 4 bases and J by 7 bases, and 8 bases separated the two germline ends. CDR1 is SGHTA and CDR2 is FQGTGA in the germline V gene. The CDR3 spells CASSSIPNEQFF. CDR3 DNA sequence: TGTGCCAGCAGCTCAATCCCGAATGAGCAGTTCTTC.

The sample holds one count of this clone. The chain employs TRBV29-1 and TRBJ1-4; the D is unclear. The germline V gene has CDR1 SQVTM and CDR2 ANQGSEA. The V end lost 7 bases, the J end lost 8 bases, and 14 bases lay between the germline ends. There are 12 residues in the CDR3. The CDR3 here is CSGRDPSEKLFF. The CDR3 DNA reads TGCAGCGGGAGGGATCCGTCCGAAAAACTGTTTTTT. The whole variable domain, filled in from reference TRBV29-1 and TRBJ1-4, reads SAVISQKPSRDICQRGTSLTIQCQVDSQVTMMFWYRQQPGQSLTLIATANQGSEATYESGFVIDKFPISRPNLTFSTLTVSNMSPEDSSIYLCSGRDPSEKLFFGSGTQLSVL.